This is a list of T cell receptor beta chains from one sample in a study of human T cells and chemical hapten exposure. TCRdb itself ran the RACE reads through MiXCR, one entry per CDR3 protein. The table has roughly 100,000 distinct CDR3 sequences, approximately 12% seen once. The sample here was whole blood, taken in connection with sensitization to the hapten diphenylcyclopropenone (DPC). The receptors were gathered from a woman aged 45-60 years with alopecia areata. Some clones in this sample may be carry-over from other donors' samples. Both conserved end residues are part of each CDR3. Each record gives: J gene, clone size, D gene, V gene, CDR3 protein, CDR3 DNA. D genes are given only for firm matches. Some rows mark clone size as missing; the rest say once, few, many or name a class of expanded clone.

TRBJ2-1 many - TRBV9 CASSVGGQGGNEQFF TGTGCCAGCAGCGTAGGAGGGCAGGGCGGCAATGAGCAGTTCTTC
TRBJ2-3 many TRBD2 TRBV20-1 CSARLATHTQYF TGCAGTGCCAGACTAGCGACCCATACGCAGTATTTT
TRBJ2-3 few TRBD2 TRBV7-2 CASSWRLAGVSGDTQYF TGTGCCAGCAGCTGGCGACTAGCGGGGGTTTCAGGAGATACGCAGTATTTT
TRBJ1-2 few TRBD1 TRBV28 CASSYRDSQNYGYTF TGTGCCAGCAGTTACCGGGACAGCCAAAACTATGGCTACACCTTC
TRBJ1-2 few TRBD1 TRBV28 CASSSPPRGRDHHFYGYTF TGTGCCAGCAGTTCGCCCCCCAGGGGGCGAGACCACCATTTCTATGGCTACACCTTC
TRBJ1-5 - - TRBV11-2 CASSFSGGGDQPQHF TGTGCCAGCAGCTTTTCAGGCGGAGGGGATCAGCCCCAGCATTTT
TRBJ2-7 few - TRBV29-1 CSVGSGGREQYF TGCAGCGTTGGATCCGGAGGACGCGAGCAGTACTTC
TRBJ2-7 few - TRBV27 CASSLGRAYEQYF TGTGCCAGCAGCCTGGGACGTGCCTACGAGCAGTACTTC
TRBJ1-5 many TRBD1 TRBV19 CASSILGGQPQHF TGTGCCAGTAGTATCTTAGGGGGCCAGCCCCAGCATTTT
TRBJ1-2 few - TRBV7-9 CASSSGSRFQYGYTF TGTGCCAGCAGCTCCGGCTCAAGATTCCAATATGGCTACACCTTC
TRBJ1-2 many - TRBV4-2 CASSQGNYGYTF TGTGCCAGCAGCCAGGGGAACTATGGCTACACCTTC
TRBJ2-2 - - TRBV11-2 CASSFRLGGELFF TGTGCCAGCAGCTTCAGACTAGGCGGGGAGCTGTTTTTT
TRBJ2-2 - - TRBV19 CASSIGSGKYTGELFF TGTGCCAGTAGTATTGGATCCGGGAAATACACCGGGGAGCTGTTTTTT
TRBJ1-2 - - TRBV19 CASTPPGSFRGGYTF TGTGCCAGTACCCCCCCGGGCTCATTTCGGGGTGGCTACACCTTC
TRBJ2-1 few TRBD2 TRBV7-6 CASSVGLAGELEQFF TGTGCCAGCAGCGTCGGACTAGCGGGAGAACTTGAGCAGTTCTTC
TRBJ2-2 many TRBD2 TRBV12-3/TRBV12-4 CASISGGTYTGELFF TGTGCCAGTATTAGCGGGGGGACATACACCGGGGAGCTGTTTTTT
TRBJ2-7 many - TRBV28 CASGHSYEQYF TGTGCCAGCGGGCATAGCTACGAGCAGTACTTC
TRBJ2-7 few TRBD1 TRBV6-6 CASSSSTGDYEQYF TGTGCCAGCAGTTCCTCGACAGGGGACTACGAGCAGTACTTC
TRBJ1-5 - - TRBV4-1 CASSQESNQPNQPQHF TGCGCCAGCAGCCAAGAATCCAATCAGCCCAATCAGCCCCAGCATTTT
TRBJ2-7 many TRBD2 TRBV6-5 CASSIGTNNLYEQYF TGTGCCAGCAGCATCGGGACTAACAATCTCTACGAGCAGTACTTC
TRBJ1-1 many TRBD1 TRBV5-1 CASSGGQPEAFF TGCGCCAGCAGCGGGGGACAGCCTGAAGCTTTCTTT
TRBJ2-2 many TRBD1 TRBV6-5 CASSRTGTGGTGELFF TGTGCCAGCAGCCGTACCGGGACAGGGGGCACCGGGGAGCTGTTTTTT
TRBJ2-7 few - TRBV10-3 CAITPHEQYF TGTGCCATCACCCCCCACGAGCAGTACTTC
TRBJ1-1 - - TRBV7-9 CASSSARGNTEAFF TGTGCCAGCAGCTCGGCGCGGGGGAACACTGAAGCTTTCTTT
TRBJ2-1 - - TRBV10-3 CAISEWDSQFF TGTGCCATCAGTGAGTGGGACTCGCAGTTCTTC